One and the same sample provided the 6 T cell receptor beta chains below, sequenced in a study of cytomegalovirus exposure and HLA in healthy donors. Primers for the PCR totalled 60 Vbeta and 13 Jbeta. TCRdb's copy holds only in-frame clones and misses some; the assay was immunoSEQ multiplex PCR. This sample has approximately 90,000 clones, with less than 80% found just once. The sample consisted of PBMCs. The receptor set was obtained from a male donor in good health and CMV-seronegative.

This clone was seen a handful of times. This chain joins TRBV28 and TRBJ2-1, with a weak D call TRBD2 (6 bases). V dropped 2 bases and J dropped 3 bases, with 8 bases sitting between them. This CDR3 region has 14 residues. From germline, CDR1 is MDHEN and CDR2 SYDVKM. This CDR3 is CASSLGGVYNEQFF. Here the CDR3 DNA reads TGTGCCAGCAGTTTAGGCGGGGTCTACAATGAGCAGTTCTTC.

The chain is built from TRBV7-9 and TRBJ1-1; D possibly corresponds to TRBD1 (6 bases). V was pared by 4 bases and J by 1 base, with 10 bases between. The CDR3 is 14 amino acids. CDR1 is SEHNR and CDR2 is FQNEAQ in the germline V gene (reference sequence). The CDR3 DNA reads TGTGCCAGCAGCTACAGGGATAAGAACACTGAAGCTTTCTTT. This gives the protein CASSYRDKNTEAFF.

The chain carries TRBV7-9 and TRBJ1-1; the D is unclear. Trimming took 2 bases from V and 4 from J, leaving 20 bases between them. The CDR3 has 17 residues. Germline V CDR1 and CDR2: SEHNR, FQNEAQ (reference sequence). CDR3 sequence: CASSLSLSTHRGTEAFF. The DNA for the CDR3 is TGTGCCAGCAGCTTATCTTTAAGCACACACCGGGGCACTGAAGCTTTCTTT.

The chain combines TRBV11-2 with TRBJ2-1; 11 bases align to TRBD2. This CDR3 comprises 15 residues. Germline V gives CDR1 SGHAT, CDR2 FQNNGV. The junction had 1 base not matched to a gene; V was cut back by 4 bases and J by 2 bases. CDR3 loop: CASSSLAGAYNEQFF. For the CDR3, the DNA is TGTGCCAGCAGCTCACTAGCGGGAGCCTACAATGAGCAGTTCTTC. Combining the CDR3 with reference TRBV11-2 and TRBJ2-1 gives the whole variable domain EAGVAQSPRYKIIEKRQSVAFWCNPISGHATLYWYQQILGQGPKLLIQFQNNGVVDDSQLPKDRFSAERLKGVDSTLKIQPAKLEDSAVYLCASSSLAGAYNEQFFGPGTRLTVL.

This chain joins TRBV2 and TRBJ1-5; 7 bases agree with TRBD1. The CDR3 runs 16 residues. Germline V lookup: CDR1 SNHLY, CDR2 FYNNEI. V trimming: 5 bases; J trimming: 5 bases; junction bases outside the gene matches: 12. The CDR3 protein is CASSLGTGQTYQPQHF. The CDR3 DNA sequence: TGTGCCAGCAGTCTAGGGACGGGACAGACATATCAGCCCCAGCATTTT.

The chain couples TRBV6-6 to TRBJ1-6; D might be TRBD1 (6 bases). The germline gives CDR1 MNHNY, CDR2 SVGAGI (reference sequence). This CDR3 contains 14 residues. Trimming took off 2 bases at V and 8 bases at J, with 10 bases between the two ends. Here the CDR3 reads CASSYPGQYSPLHF. The DNA of the CDR3 is TGTGCCAGCAGTTACCCAGGACAGTATTCACCCCTCCACTTT.